Listed below are T cell receptor beta chains from one sample, sequenced in a study of T cells after posttransplantation cyclophosphamide. The data were produced by immunoSEQ multiplex PCR, yet TCRdb's version contains in-frame clones alone and is incomplete. The sample shows approximately 56,000 clones, approximately 94% of them seen only once. Material: PBMCs. The source is a woman aged 25 to 45 in good health and a related stem cell transplant donor. CDR3s include the opening cysteine and the closing phenylalanine or tryptophan. Each record gives: D gene, J gene, clone size, V gene, CDR3 protein, CDR3 DNA. D genes are given only for firm matches. The size field is filled for only some rows; it gives once, few, many or a size class.

>TRBD1|TRBJ2-1|few|TRBV4-3
CASSRDRGSYNEQFF
TGCGCCAGCAGCCGGGACAGGGGCTCCTACAATGAGCAGTTCTTC
>.|TRBJ1-1|.|TRBV7-9
CASSTLGGFAFF
TGTGCCAGCAGCACTCTGGGGGGTTTTGCTTTCTTT
>.|TRBJ2-5|once|TRBV15
CATSRDPGPQETQYF
TGTGCCACCAGCAGAGATCCAGGGCCCCAAGAGACCCAGTACTTC
>TRBD2|TRBJ2-1|.|TRBV18
CASSPSGTGGLVEQFF
TGTGCCAGCTCTCCGTCGGGGACGGGGGGGCTTGTTGAGCAGTTCTTC
>.|TRBJ1-2|.|TRBV18
CASSPDRVYGYTF
TGTGCCAGCTCACCAGACAGAGTCTATGGCTACACCTTC
>TRBD2|TRBJ2-1|.|TRBV29-1
CSVTASTSGGRNEQFF
TGCAGCGTCACAGCCTCGACTAGCGGGGGTCGTAATGAGCAGTTCTTC
>.|TRBJ2-1|.|TRBV4-1
CASSPTGVYNEQFF
TGCGCCAGCAGCCCAACCGGGGTCTACAATGAGCAGTTCTTC
>.|TRBJ1-3|.|TRBV11-3
CASSSPPGHNSGNTIYF
TGTGCCAGCAGCTCGCCCCCGGGACATAACTCTGGAAACACCATATATTTT
>TRBD2|TRBJ2-7|.|TRBV11-2
CASSLTGTSGGREQYF
TGTGCCAGCAGCTTGACCGGGACTAGCGGGGGTCGAGAGCAGTACTTC
>.|TRBJ2-3|.|TRBV5-1
CASSSPGESTDTQYF
TGCGCCAGCAGCTCTCCCGGGGAATCCACAGATACGCAGTATTTT
>.|TRBJ1-2|.|TRBV25-1
CASSEQGFYGYTF
TGTGCCAGCAGTGAACAGGGGTTCTATGGCTACACCTTC
>TRBD1|TRBJ1-4|.|TRBV19
CASSMPDRATNEKLFF
TGTGCCAGTAGTATGCCCGACAGGGCGACTAATGAAAAACTGTTTTTT
>.|TRBJ1-2|.|TRBV27
CASTPRVGGVGYGYTF
TGTGCCAGCACCCCCCGAGTTGGAGGGGTTGGGTATGGCTACACCTTC
>TRBD1|TRBJ2-7|.|TRBV18
CASSGQGPSSSEQYF
TGTGCCAGCTCAGGACAGGGCCCGTCCTCTAGCGAGCAGTACTTC
>.|TRBJ1-2|.|TRBV7-2
CASSSRLMGREYGYTF
TGTGCCAGCAGCTCTCGACTTATGGGGCGCGAGTATGGCTACACCTTC
>TRBD2|TRBJ2-3|.|TRBV7-8
CASSLGSGGMADTQYF
TGTGCCAGCAGCTTAGGAAGCGGGGGGATGGCAGATACGCAGTATTTT
>TRBD1|TRBJ1-5|.|TRBV19
CASSITRDRRVSNQPQHF
TGTGCCAGTAGTATAACCCGGGACAGAAGGGTTAGCAATCAGCCCCAGCATTTT
>.|TRBJ1-1|.|TRBV9
CASSVLTVAFF
TGTGCCAGCAGCGTATTGACAGTAGCCTTCTTT
>TRBD1|TRBJ2-7|.|TRBV28
CASSLGTVPEQYF
TGTGCCAGCAGTCTCGGGACAGTCCCCGAGCAGTACTTC
>.|TRBJ1-1|.|TRBV7-9
CASSFTGSEHWLF
TGTGCCAGCAGCTTTACGGGGTCGGAACACTGGTTGTTT
>TRBD2|TRBJ2-3|once|TRBV7-2
CASSLLGTSSLSTDTQYF
TGTGCCAGCAGCTTATTAGGGACTAGCAGCCTTAGCACAGATACGCAGTATTTT
>.|TRBJ1-1|.|TRBV5-4
CASSSGTGYTEAFF
TGTGCCAGCAGCTCGGGAACAGGGTACACTGAAGCTTTCTTT
>.|TRBJ2-3|.|TRBV4-1
CASSQAGAQPTDTQYF
TGCGCCAGCAGCCAAGCCGGTGCGCAACCCACAGATACGCAGTATTTT
>TRBD1|TRBJ1-2|.|TRBV28
CASTPGQEFYGYTF
TGTGCCAGCACACCGGGACAGGAGTTCTATGGCTACACCTTC
>.|TRBJ2-1|.|TRBV27
CASSSRVRSYNEQFF
TGTGCCAGCAGTTCCAGGGTGAGGTCCTACAATGAGCAGTTCTTC
>.|TRBJ1-1|.|TRBV5-4
CASSSRSQGGTEAFF
TGTGCCAGCAGCTCCCGGAGCCAGGGAGGAACTGAAGCTTTCTTT
>TRBD1|TRBJ2-3|.|TRBV9
CASSASGGFADTQYF
TGTGCCAGCAGCGCGTCAGGGGGCTTCGCAGATACGCAGTATTTT
>TRBD2|TRBJ2-2|.|TRBV4-1
CASSQALAGGRGGELFF
TGCGCCAGCAGCCAAGCTCTAGCGGGGGGTCGCGGCGGGGAGCTGTTTTTT
>TRBD1|TRBJ2-3|.|TRBV5-1
CASSLGQGGDTQYF
TGCGCCAGCAGCTTGGGACAGGGGGGAGATACGCAGTATTTT
>.|TRBJ1-2|.|TRBV28
CASTRGDYGYTF
TGTGCCAGTACCAGGGGCGACTATGGCTACACCTTC
>.|TRBJ1-2|.|TRBV9
CASSGTGNPNYGYTF
TGTGCCAGCAGCGGAACAGGGAACCCCAACTATGGCTACACCTTC
>.|TRBJ1-2|.|TRBV9
CASSPGLENYGYTF
TGTGCCAGCAGCCCAGGGTTAGAAAACTATGGCTACACCTTC
>.|TRBJ1-3|.|TRBV18
CASSPLQPTDSGNTIYF
TGTGCCAGCTCACCACTACAGCCGACAGACTCTGGAAACACCATATATTTT
>TRBD1|TRBJ1-1|.|TRBV6-6
CASSISGGTEAFF
TGTGCCAGCAGTATCTCAGGGGGCACTGAAGCTTTCTTT
>.|TRBJ1-1|.|TRBV19
CASSIARNTEAFF
TGTGCCAGTAGTATAGCTAGGAACACTGAAGCTTTCTTT
>TRBD1|TRBJ1-2|.|TRBV7-9
CASSLTDRGLRGYTF
TGTGCCAGCAGCTTAACGGACAGGGGGTTAAGGGGCTACACCTTC
>.|TRBJ1-3|.|TRBV6-1
CASITGYSGNTIYF
TGTGCCAGCATTACGGGGTACTCTGGAAACACCATATATTTT
>.|TRBJ2-7|.|TRBV7-8
CASSLFSRDSYEQYF
TGTGCCAGCAGCTTATTTTCCAGGGACTCCTACGAGCAGTACTTC